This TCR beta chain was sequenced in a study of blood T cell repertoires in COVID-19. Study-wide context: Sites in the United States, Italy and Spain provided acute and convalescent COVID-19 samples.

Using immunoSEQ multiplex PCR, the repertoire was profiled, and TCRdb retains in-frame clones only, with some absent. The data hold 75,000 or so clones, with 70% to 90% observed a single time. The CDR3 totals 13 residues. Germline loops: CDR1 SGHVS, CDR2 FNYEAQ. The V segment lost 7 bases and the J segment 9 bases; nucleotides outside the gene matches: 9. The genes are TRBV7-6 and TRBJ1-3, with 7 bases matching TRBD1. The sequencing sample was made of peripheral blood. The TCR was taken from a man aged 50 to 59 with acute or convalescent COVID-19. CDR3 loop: CASTPTSGGTIYF. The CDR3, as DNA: TGTGCCAGCACCCCAACTTCAGGGGGCACCATATATTTT.